One sample yielded the 5 T cell receptor beta chains listed below, sequenced in a study of graft-versus-host responses after intestinal transplantation. Grafts had their tissue processed, releasing intraepithelial and lamina propria lymphocytes. This table comes from immunoSEQ multiplex PCR, and its TCRdb copy is limited to in-frame clones, with some not included. The table lists 15,000 to 17,000 clones, 74% of them singletons, with under 3.5% in the top ten. The sequenced sample was ileum tissue, obtained 14 days after transplant. The receptors were sampled from a human patient who received an intestinal transplant, so some T cells may come from the graft donor.

The CDR3 region has the DNA TGTGCCAGCCACGGACAGAAAGATTATAGCAATCAGCCCCAGCATTTT. The encoded protein is CASHGQKDYSNQPQHF. The V and J genes are TRBV6-6 and TRBJ1-5; the D gene is possibly TRBD1 (6 bases). The CDR3 sequence is 16 residues long. Germline values: CDR1 MNHNY, CDR2 SVGAGI (reference sequence). V was pared by 8 bases and J by 0 bases, with 17 bases between.

V is TRBV7-9 and J is TRBJ1-3; D is undetermined. With 4 bases removed from V and 4 bases from J, the gap between germline ends came to 5 bases. CDR3 length: 12 amino acids. Germline values: CDR1 SEHNR, CDR2 FQNEAQ (reference sequence). The CDR3 sequence is CASSSPGNTIYF. CDR3 DNA sequence: TGTGCCAGCAGCTCCCCCGGAAACACCATATATTTT.

V is TRBV6-5 and J is TRBJ1-1; 9 bases line up with TRBD1. Germline CDR1 is MNHEY and CDR2 is SVGAGI. Germline trimming cut 4 bases from V and 5 bases from J; bases unmatched to any gene: 5. The CDR3 totals 14 residues. The CDR3 sequence: CASSSQGARTEAFF. The CDR3 nucleotides read TGTGCCAGCAGTTCACAGGGGGCGCGGACTGAAGCTTTCTTT.

This chain joins TRBV28 and TRBJ1-1; maybe TRBD1 (5 bases). Germline V gives CDR1 MDHEN, CDR2 SYDVKM. The CDR3 runs to 15 residues. The ends were cut back, 3 bases at V and 7 bases at J, with 18 bases in the middle. CDR3 sequence: CASSFPGLLQYEAFF. The CDR3 DNA reads TGTGCCAGCAGTTTTCCAGGGCTTCTACAATATGAAGCTTTCTTT.

The J gene is TRBJ1-2, the V gene TRBV28, with D possibly matching TRBD1 (5 bases). V was shortened by 8 bases and J by 7 bases, with 17 bases between the two germline ends. The CDR3 runs 13 residues. CDR1 and CDR2 from the germline V gene are MDHEN and SYDVKM. CDR3 sequence reads: CASRPTDRRGYTF. The CDR3 region has the DNA TGTGCCAGCCGACCGACAGACCGGCGTGGCTACACCTTC.